The clone carrying this T cell receptor (beta chain) was detected many times. Its cognate antigen is unknown. This entry is derived from a study of tumor and adjacent non-tumor tissue in lung cancer. In the study overall: Samples averaged around 3.9 million productive TCRbeta reads each. Study-level results: Shorter survival was associated with higher TCR diversity in tumors. Tumor tissue had significantly higher TCR diversity than normal lung. In normal lung, the top 100 clones were significantly more dominant than in tumor.

This sample's RNA came from whole unsorted tissue. Three rounds of nested PCR, following a modified ARM-PCR protocol, produced the TCRbeta library. One entry per CDR3 protein results from TCRdb running MiXCR on the multiplex PCR reads. The sample includes roughly 65,000 distinct CDR3 sequences, roughly three fifths of them seen just once. The CDR3 has 14 amino acids. With 3 bases clipped from V and 9 bases from J, the junction kept 11 bases outside the gene matches. Sequenced sample: lung tumor tissue. J is TRBJ2-7 and V is TRBV12-3 or TRBV12-4, with 7 bases matching TRBD1. This receptor was identified in a man aged 45 to 65 with non-small cell lung cancer. In nucleotides, the CDR3 is TGTGCCAGCAGTTTTGGGACAGTCAATGGAGGGCAGTACTTC. This encodes CASSFGTVNGGQYF.